A single sample is the source of the 2 T cell receptor beta chains below, sequenced in a study of cytomegalovirus exposure and HLA in healthy donors. The PCR was carried out with 60 Vbeta primers and 13 Jbeta primers. Sequenced by immunoSEQ multiplex PCR; TCRdb stores in-frame clones only, minus some. The data show around 250,000 clones, with over 70% seen just once and about 8% held by the top ten. Sequences were obtained from PBMCs. The receptors stem from a woman aged 60-70 years in good health and CMV-seropositive.

J is TRBJ2-5 and V is TRBV6-5; D may be TRBD2 (6 bases). The length of the CDR3 is 12 residues. The V gene lost 6 bases and the J gene lost 8 bases, with 13 bases spanning the gap. Germline-derived CDR1 and CDR2 are MNHEY and SVGAGI. The CDR3 sequence is CASSPPGGTQYF. The CDR3 nucleotides read TGTGCCAGCAGCCCCCCCGGGGGAACCCAGTACTTC.

This sequence joins TRBV15 and TRBJ1-2; D possibly corresponds to TRBD1 (5 bases). Germline CDR1 and CDR2: LNHNV and YYDKDF (reference sequence). This CDR3 contains 13 residues. V shed 3 bases and J shed 8 bases, with 13 bases lying between them. The CDR3 nucleotides are TGTGCCACCAGCAGGACGGGGGTAGAGGGCTACACCTTC. It specifies CATSRTGVEGYTF.